These 25 T cell receptor beta chains were sequenced from one sample in a study of cytomegalovirus exposure and HLA in healthy donors. Vbeta (60) and Jbeta (13) primers were used in the PCR. TCRdb's table, derived via immunoSEQ multiplex PCR, lists solely in-frame clones and lacks some. Across 150,000 to 200,000 clones, the top ten clones capture 0.7% to 0.8% of the sample. The sample consisted of PBMCs. These receptors were taken from a woman aged 18 to 35 in good health and CMV-seropositive.

This chain links TRBV19 with TRBJ2-7; D is perhaps TRBD1 (5 bases). The CDR3 has 15 amino acids. In germline, CDR1 is LNHDA, CDR2 SQIVND (reference sequence). Trimming took off 1 base at V and 4 bases at J, with 14 bases between the two ends. CDR3 nucleotide sequence: TGTGCCAGTAGTATAGGTGGTGGGGCGCAATACGAGCAGTACTTC. Encoded protein: CASSIGGGAQYEQYF.

V and J are TRBV7-2 and TRBJ2-3, with D perhaps matching TRBD2 (6 bases). Between the trimmed V and J ends, which lost 5 bases and 6 bases, there was a span of 21 bases. Germline CDR1 reads SGHTA; CDR2 reads FQGNSA. CDR3 length: 16 amino acids. The CDR3 sequence: CASSGTSGGGKDTQYF. The DNA of the CDR3 is TGTGCCAGCAGCGGGACGTCAGGCGGCGGGAAGGATACGCAGTATTTT. Combining the CDR3 with reference TRBV7-2 and TRBJ2-3 gives the whole variable domain GAGVSQSPSNKVTEKGKDVELRCDPISGHTALYWYRQSLGQGLEFLIYFQGNSAPDKSGLPSDRFSAERTGGSVSTLTIQRTQQEDSAVYLCASSGTSGGGKDTQYFGPGTRLTVL.

J is TRBJ1-1 and V is TRBV7-9; 8 nucleotides match TRBD1. The CDR3 length is 16 residues. Germline trimming cut 5 bases from V and 0 bases from J; bases unmatched to any gene: 8. CDR1 is SEHNR, CDR2 FQNEAQ, per germline (reference sequence). DNA for the CDR3: TGTGCCAGCAGCCTTTTTACAGGGGGATTGAACACTGAAGCTTTCTTT. Its translation is CASSLFTGGLNTEAFF.

The chain couples TRBV2 to TRBJ2-2; 10 positions match TRBD1. The CDR3 spans 15 residues. Germline V gene sequence: CDR1 SNHLY, CDR2 FYNNEI. V was pared by 7 bases and J by 5 bases, with 7 bases of the junction left unmatched. The CDR3 nucleotides are TGTGCCAGCACTGGGACAGGGGAGAGGACCGGGGAGCTGTTTTTT. This sequence encodes CASTGTGERTGELFF.

V and J are TRBV5-1 and TRBJ2-7; possible D gene TRBD2, 5 bases. CDR3 length: 15 residues. V shed 1 base and J shed 2 bases, with 13 bases lying between them. Germline V gene sequence: CDR1 SGHRS, CDR2 YFSETQ. CDR3 in amino acids: CASSLRRVQTYEQYF. CDR3 sequence (DNA): TGCGCCAGCAGCTTGAGGCGGGTTCAGACCTACGAGCAGTACTTC. The full variable domain, in which reference TRBV5-1 and TRBJ2-7 provide the parts outside the CDR3, is KAGVTQTPRYLIKTRGQQVTLSCSPISGHRSVSWYQQTPGQGLQFLFEYFSETQRNKGNFPGRFSGRQFSNSRSEMNVSTLELGDSALYLCASSLRRVQTYEQYFGPGTRLTVT.

The rearrangement uses TRBV5-4 and TRBJ1-4; D is undetermined. The germline V gene has CDR1 SGHNT and CDR2 YYREEE (reference sequence). The V end lost 4 bases, the J end lost 6 bases, and 13 bases lay between the germline ends. This CDR3 spans 14 amino acids. The chain's CDR3 is CASSPQGAHEKLFF. CDR3 in DNA: TGTGCCAGCAGCCCCCAAGGAGCCCATGAAAAACTGTTTTTT.

The chain recombines TRBV28 with TRBJ1-1, with D maybe TRBD1 (5 bases). The CDR3 totals 12 residues. CDR1 and CDR2 from the germline V gene are MDHEN and SYDVKM. Deletions cut 7 bases from V and 5 bases from J, with 11 bases between. The chain's CDR3 is CASTRGGTEAFF. DNA for the CDR3: TGTGCCAGCACCCGGGGGGGGACTGAAGCTTTCTTT.

V usage is TRBV5-1 and J usage is TRBJ2-1; TRBD2 might be the D (6 bases). V gave up 4 bases and J gave up 7 bases, with 12 bases separating them. There are 13 residues in the CDR3. The V gene's germline CDR1 is SGHRS and CDR2 YFSETQ. CDR3 in DNA: TGCGCCAGCAGCCCTTGGAGGGAAAATGAGCAGTTCTTC. This sequence encodes CASSPWRENEQFF.

The V call is TRBV19, the J call TRBJ2-7, with TRBD2 matching over 13 bases. This CDR3 region has 15 residues. Germline CDR1 LNHDA, CDR2 SQIVND (reference sequence). The junction had 2 bases not matched to a gene; V was cut back by 5 bases and J by 1 base. The CDR3, as DNA: TGTGCCAGTAGTGCGGGACTAGCGGGATCCTACGAGCAGTACTTC. It is translated as CASSAGLAGSYEQYF.

Of note for this clone: The sample contains more than one DNA sequence encoding this CDR3. The genes are TRBV2 and TRBJ1-1; TRBD1 aligns across 7 bases. V trimming: 5 bases; J trimming: 1 base; junction bases outside the gene matches: 1. The germline CDR1 and CDR2 sequences are SNHLY and FYNNEI. This CDR3 comprises 13 residues. This CDR3 is CASSRGRNTEAFF. For the CDR3, the DNA is TGTGCCAGCAGTAGGGGGCGGAACACTGAAGCTTTCTTT.

The rearrangement links TRBV6-6 to TRBJ1-2; 7 positions match TRBD1. The CDR3 totals 15 residues. The germline V gene has CDR1 MNHNY and CDR2 SVGAGI (reference sequence). V lost 6 bases to trimming and J lost 7 bases; unmatched junction nucleotides: 14. The CDR3 region is CASSPFGQAKSGYTF. CDR3 bases: TGTGCCAGCAGCCCATTCGGACAGGCCAAGAGTGGCTACACCTTC.

This chain joins TRBV6-6 and TRBJ2-5; 9 bases are shared with TRBD2. Germline V lookup: CDR1 MNHNY, CDR2 SVGAGI (reference sequence). The CDR3 has 16 amino acids. The V segment lost 0 bases and the J segment 7 bases; nucleotides outside the gene matches: 9. In DNA, the CDR3 is TGTGCCAGCAGTTACTCCCCTGCGGGAGGGTTAGGGACCCAGTACTTC. Its protein product is CASSYSPAGGLGTQYF.

CDR3 protein: CASSPQMVAGVEETQYF. The CDR3 DNA is TGCGCCAGCAGCCCCCAGATGGTAGCGGGAGTCGAAGAGACCCAGTACTTC. V gene TRBV4-1 combines with J gene TRBJ2-5; 9 bases are shared with TRBD2. Germline assignment: CDR1 MGHRA and CDR2 YSYEKL. J gave up 3 bases and V 4 bases, and 12 bases lay outside the gene matches. This CDR3 has 17 amino acids.

The V gene is TRBV4-2, the J gene TRBJ2-3, with 9 bases matching TRBD2. The CDR3 totals 17 residues. V shed 1 base and J 3 bases; nucleotides not matched to a gene: 8. Germline V gives CDR1 LGHNA, CDR2 YNFKEQ. CDR3: CASSQVSGRGGTDTQYF. The CDR3 DNA reads TGTGCCAGCAGCCAAGTTAGCGGGAGAGGAGGTACAGATACGCAGTATTTT.

This chain links TRBV6-5 with TRBJ1-1; D may be TRBD1 (6 bases). V shed 5 bases and J shed 10 bases, with 20 bases lying between them. The CDR3 length is 14 residues. Per the germline V gene, CDR1 is MNHEY and CDR2 is SVGAGI. CDR3: CASSDAQGLMAAFF. The CDR3 DNA reads TGTGCCAGCAGTGACGCACAGGGACTAATGGCAGCTTTCTTT.

The genes are TRBV5-4 and TRBJ1-1; D might be TRBD1 (6 bases). The CDR3 has 17 amino acids. The V and J ends lost 4 bases and 7 bases respectively, with 26 bases between them. Looked up from germline, CDR1 is SGHNT and CDR2 is YYREEE (reference sequence). CDR3 protein: CASSQVLAGDKFGEAFF. CDR3 nucleotides: TGTGCCAGCAGCCAAGTATTAGCAGGGGACAAATTTGGTGAAGCTTTCTTT.

The rearrangement links TRBV27 to TRBJ2-7, with D possibly matching TRBD2 (6 bases). The germline gives CDR1 MNHEY, CDR2 SMNVEV (reference sequence). CDR3 size: 13 residues. V was shortened by 5 bases and J by 4 bases, with 12 bases between the two germline ends. CDR3 nucleotides: TGTGCCAGCAGTGGGGGGTCCGGATACGAGCAGTACTTC. This sequence encodes CASSGGSGYEQYF.

In the case of this clone: Germline is not matched at one junction end, which may reflect a read error. This chain joins TRBV7-7 and TRBJ2-1; D possibly corresponds to TRBD1 (6 bases). The germline CDR1 and CDR2 sequences are SSHAT and FNYEAQ (reference sequence). This CDR3 spans 16 amino acids. The CDR3 protein is CASSAKTGIGYNEQFF. CDR3 DNA sequence: TGTGCTAGCAGCGCCAAAACAGGGATTGGCTACAATGAGCAGTTCTTC. Full variable domain (missing parts from reference TRBV7-7 and TRBJ2-1): GAGVSQSPRYKVTKRGQDVTLRCDPISSHATLYWYQQALGQGPEFLTYFNYEAQPDKSGLPSDRFSAERPEGSISTLTIQRTEQRDSAMYRCASSAKTGIGYNEQFFGPGTRLTVL.

The J gene is TRBJ2-3, the V gene TRBV5-1; TRBD2 matches at 13 bases. Germline trimming cut 7 bases from V and 1 base from J; bases unmatched to any gene: 12. The CDR3 totals 18 residues. Germline CDR1 is SGHRS and CDR2 is YFSETQ. The CDR3 nucleotides read TGCGCCAGCTCCCTGACTAGCGGGGGGCCGAAAGGCACAGATACGCAGTATTTT. As protein: CASSLTSGGPKGTDTQYF. Filled out from reference TRBV5-1 and TRBJ2-3, the complete variable domain reads KAGVTQTPRYLIKTRGQQVTLSCSPISGHRSVSWYQQTPGQGLQFLFEYFSETQRNKGNFPGRFSGRQFSNSRSEMNVSTLELGDSALYLCASSLTSGGPKGTDTQYFGPGTRLTVL.

In DNA, the CDR3 is TGTGCCAGCGGGAGGCGGGAGCAGTACTTC. Translation gives CASGRREQYF. This chain connects TRBV27 to TRBJ2-7; D might be TRBD2 (6 bases). The CDR3 consists of 10 residues. V lost 8 bases to trimming and J lost 7 bases, with 9 bases between them. Germline V gene data show CDR1 as MNHEY and CDR2 as SMNVEV (reference sequence).

The chain couples TRBV30 to TRBJ2-3; D remains unclear. V was pared by 2 bases and J by 2 bases, with 11 bases between. Germline CDR1 and CDR2: GTSNPN and SVGIG (reference sequence). CDR3 size: 14 residues. CDR3 region: CAWSSGQFTDTQYF. CDR3 coding DNA: TGTGCCTGGAGTTCTGGGCAGTTCACAGATACGCAGTATTTT.

The chain employs TRBV14 and TRBJ1-3; TRBD1 is a possible D gene (5 bases). The CDR3 consists of 17 residues. The ends were cut back, 7 bases at V and 0 bases at J, with 19 bases in the middle. CDR1 is SGHDN and CDR2 is FVKESK in the germline V gene. The CDR3: CASTPAGRQPSGNTIYF. The CDR3 DNA is TGTGCCAGCACCCCAGCGGGACGGCAGCCCTCTGGAAACACCATATATTTT.

CDR3 loop: CASSLFSEGADTQYF. CDR3 bases: TGTGCCAGCAGCTTGTTTTCCGAGGGCGCAGATACGCAGTATTTT. V and J are TRBV5-4 and TRBJ2-3; tentative D call: TRBD2 (5 bases). Germline values: CDR1 SGHNT, CDR2 YYREEE (reference sequence). Trimming left V 1 base short and J 4 bases short, with 13 bases between. The CDR3 is 15 amino acids.

The chain couples TRBV30 to TRBJ1-2, with D maybe TRBD1 (5 bases). Per the germline V gene, CDR1 is GTSNPN and CDR2 is SVGIG (reference sequence). CDR3 length equals 14 residues. Between the trimmed V and J ends, which lost 3 bases and 5 bases, there was a span of 16 bases. This chain's CDR3 is CAWSLNTGGYGYTF. The CDR3 bases are TGTGCCTGGAGCTTAAACACGGGGGGATATGGCTACACCTTC.

This chain connects TRBV7-2 to TRBJ2-5; possibly TRBD1 for D (7 bases). This CDR3 has 13 residues. V lost 5 bases and J 6 bases, leaving 13 bases between the germline ends. Germline assignment: CDR1 SGHTA and CDR2 FQGNSA. The CDR3: CASSPQGGQTQYF. The CDR3 DNA reads as TGTGCCAGCAGCCCGCAGGGGGGACAGACCCAGTACTTC. Variable domain in full (rest from reference TRBV7-2 and TRBJ2-5): GAGVSQSPSNKVTEKGKDVELRCDPISGHTALYWYRQSLGQGLEFLIYFQGNSAPDKSGLPSDRFSAERTGGSVSTLTIQRTQQEDSAVYLCASSPQGGQTQYFGPGTRLLVL.